The clone carrying this T cell receptor beta chain was counted only a few times. This record belongs to a study of identical twins. A universal primer site came from template switching; cDNA carried unique molecular identifiers. MiXCR, run by TCRdb on the 5' RACE reads, gives a single entry per CDR3 protein. The sample has about 900,000 distinct CDR3 sequences, 9% to 15% seen once. No donor was unhealthy or non-Caucasian. This sample also appeared in a second study, on yellow fever vaccine responses in identical twins.

The TCR originated in a woman aged 18 to 35 in good health. Specimen: PBMCs.

The CDR3 here is CASNKDSYNEQFF. The CDR3, as DNA: TGTGCCAGCAATAAGGACTCCTACAATGAGCAGTTCTTC. The V gene is TRBV5-5, the J gene TRBJ2-1, with D unresolved. Trimming removed 6 bases from V and 0 bases from J, with 7 bases in between. There are 13 residues in the CDR3. Germline V CDR1 and CDR2: SGHKS, YYEKEE (reference sequence).